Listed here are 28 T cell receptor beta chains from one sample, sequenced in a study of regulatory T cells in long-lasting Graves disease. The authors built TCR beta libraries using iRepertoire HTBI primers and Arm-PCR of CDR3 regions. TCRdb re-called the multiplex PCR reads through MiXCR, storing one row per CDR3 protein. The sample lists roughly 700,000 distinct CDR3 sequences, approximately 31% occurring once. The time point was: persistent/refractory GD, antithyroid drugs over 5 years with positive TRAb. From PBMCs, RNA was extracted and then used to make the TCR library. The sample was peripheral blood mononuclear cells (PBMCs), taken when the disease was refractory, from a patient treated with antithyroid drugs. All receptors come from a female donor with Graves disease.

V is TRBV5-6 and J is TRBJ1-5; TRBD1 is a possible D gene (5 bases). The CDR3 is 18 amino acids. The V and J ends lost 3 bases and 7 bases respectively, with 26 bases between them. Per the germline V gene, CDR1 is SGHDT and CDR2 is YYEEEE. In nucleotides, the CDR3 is TGTGCCAGCAGCTCCCAAACATCGACCGGGTGGGGGGGGCAGCCCCAGCATTTT. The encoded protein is CASSSQTSTGWGGQPQHF.

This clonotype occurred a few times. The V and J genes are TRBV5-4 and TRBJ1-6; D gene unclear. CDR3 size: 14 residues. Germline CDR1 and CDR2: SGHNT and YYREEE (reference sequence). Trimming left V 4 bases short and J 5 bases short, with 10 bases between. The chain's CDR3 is CASSTERDNSPLHF. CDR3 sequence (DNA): TGTGCCAGCAGCACCGAGAGGGATAATTCACCCCTCCACTTT. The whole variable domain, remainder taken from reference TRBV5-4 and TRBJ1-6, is ETGVTQSPTHLIKTRGQQVTLRCSSQSGHNTVSWYQQALGQGPQFIFQYYREEENGRGNFPPRFSGLQFPNYSSELNVNALELDDSALYLCASSTERDNSPLHFGNGTRLTVT.

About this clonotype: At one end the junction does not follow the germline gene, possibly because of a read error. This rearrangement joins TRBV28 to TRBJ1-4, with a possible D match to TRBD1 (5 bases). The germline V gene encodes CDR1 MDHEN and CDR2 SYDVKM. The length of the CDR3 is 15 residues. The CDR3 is CASSGGGATNEKPFF. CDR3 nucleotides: TGTGCCAGCAGTGGGGGGGGAGCAACTAATGAAAAACCGTTTTTT.

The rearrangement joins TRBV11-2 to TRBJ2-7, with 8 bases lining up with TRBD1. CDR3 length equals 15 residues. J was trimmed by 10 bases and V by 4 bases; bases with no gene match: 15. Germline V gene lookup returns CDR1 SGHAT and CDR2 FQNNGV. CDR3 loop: CASSSIRTGPLRQYF. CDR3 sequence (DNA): TGTGCCAGCAGCTCCATCCGGACAGGGCCCTTGAGACAGTACTTC. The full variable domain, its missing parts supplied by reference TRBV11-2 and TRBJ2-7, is EAGVAQSPRYKIIEKRQSVAFWCNPISGHATLYWYQQILGQGPKLLIQFQNNGVVDDSQLPKDRFSAERLKGVDSTLKIQPAKLEDSAVYLCASSSIRTGPLRQYFGPGTRLTVT.

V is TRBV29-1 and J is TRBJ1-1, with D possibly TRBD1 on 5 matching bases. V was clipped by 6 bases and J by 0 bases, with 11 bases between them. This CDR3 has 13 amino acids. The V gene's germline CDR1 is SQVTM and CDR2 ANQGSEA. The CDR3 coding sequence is TGCAGCGTCCGAGGGGACTTGAACACTGAAGCTTTCTTT. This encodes CSVRGDLNTEAFF.

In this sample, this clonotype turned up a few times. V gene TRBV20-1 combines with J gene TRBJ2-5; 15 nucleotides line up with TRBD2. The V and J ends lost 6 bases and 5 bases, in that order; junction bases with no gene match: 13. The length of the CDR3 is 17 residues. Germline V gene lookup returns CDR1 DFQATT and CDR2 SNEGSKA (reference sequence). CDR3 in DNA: TGCAGTGCCGACAGGACTAGCGGGAGGGCCGGTGGGGAGACCCAGTACTTC. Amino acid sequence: CSADRTSGRAGGETQYF.

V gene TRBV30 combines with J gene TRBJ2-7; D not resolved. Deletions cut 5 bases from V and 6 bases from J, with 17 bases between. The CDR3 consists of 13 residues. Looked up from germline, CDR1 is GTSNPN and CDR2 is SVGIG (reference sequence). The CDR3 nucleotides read TGTGCCTGGTCGGGTTCTGCTTTTCTCGAGCAGTACTTC. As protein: CAWSGSAFLEQYF.

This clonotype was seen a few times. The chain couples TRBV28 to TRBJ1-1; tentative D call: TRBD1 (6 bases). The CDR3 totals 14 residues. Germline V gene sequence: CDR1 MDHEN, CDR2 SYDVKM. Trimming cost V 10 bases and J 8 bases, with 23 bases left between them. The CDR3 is CATALWGRGPEAFF. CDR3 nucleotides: TGTGCCACCGCCCTTTGGGGGCGGGGGCCAGAAGCTTTCTTT.

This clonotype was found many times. DNA for the CDR3: TGTGCCAGCAGCGGGGACAGGGCATCACCTAACTATGGCTACACCTTC. Encoded protein: CASSGDRASPNYGYTF. V is TRBV7-9 and J is TRBJ1-2; TRBD1 agrees at 9 bases. Germline CDR1 is SEHNR and CDR2 is FQNEAQ (reference sequence). This CDR3 comprises 16 residues. The V gene end was trimmed by 5 bases and the J gene end by 0 bases; junction bases not matched to a gene: 7.

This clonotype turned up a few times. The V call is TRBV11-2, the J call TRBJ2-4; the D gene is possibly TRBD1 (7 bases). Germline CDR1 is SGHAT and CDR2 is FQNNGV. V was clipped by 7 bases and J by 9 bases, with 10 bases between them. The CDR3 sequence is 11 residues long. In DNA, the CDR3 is TGTGCCAGCACAGGGGGGAGCATTCAGTACTTC. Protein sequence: CASTGGSIQYF. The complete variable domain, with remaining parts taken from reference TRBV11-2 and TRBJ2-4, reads EAGVAQSPRYKIIEKRQSVAFWCNPISGHATLYWYQQILGQGPKLLIQFQNNGVVDDSQLPKDRFSAERLKGVDSTLKIQPAKLEDSAVYLCASTGGSIQYFGAGTRLSVL.

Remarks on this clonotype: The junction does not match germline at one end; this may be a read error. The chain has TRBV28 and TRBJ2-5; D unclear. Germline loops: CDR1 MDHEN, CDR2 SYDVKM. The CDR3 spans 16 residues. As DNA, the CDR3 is TGTGTCAGCAATCTCGCCGAGAGACGATCAATGGAGACCCAGTACTTC. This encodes CVSNLAERRSMETQYF.

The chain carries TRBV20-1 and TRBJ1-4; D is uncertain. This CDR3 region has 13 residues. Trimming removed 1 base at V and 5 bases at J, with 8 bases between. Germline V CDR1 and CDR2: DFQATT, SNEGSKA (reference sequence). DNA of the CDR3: TGCAGTGCTAGAGGACATTTAAATGAAAAACTGTTTTTT. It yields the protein CSARGHLNEKLFF.

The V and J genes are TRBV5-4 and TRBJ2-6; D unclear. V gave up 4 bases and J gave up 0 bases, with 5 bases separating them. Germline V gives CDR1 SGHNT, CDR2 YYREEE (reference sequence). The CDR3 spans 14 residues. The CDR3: CASSLISGANVLTF. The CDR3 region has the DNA TGTGCCAGCAGCCTGATCTCTGGGGCCAACGTCCTGACTTTC.

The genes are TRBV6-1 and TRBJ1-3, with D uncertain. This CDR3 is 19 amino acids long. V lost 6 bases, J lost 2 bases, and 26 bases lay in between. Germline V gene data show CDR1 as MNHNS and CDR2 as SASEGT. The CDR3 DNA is TGTGCCAGCAGCCCTCAAACACCTAAAAAGACTGGTACTGGAAACACCATATATTTT. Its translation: CASSPQTPKKTGTGNTIYF.

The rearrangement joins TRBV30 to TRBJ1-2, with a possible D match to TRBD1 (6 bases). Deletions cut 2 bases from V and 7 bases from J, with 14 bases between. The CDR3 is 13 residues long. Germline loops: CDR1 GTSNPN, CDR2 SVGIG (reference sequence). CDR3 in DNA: TGTGCCTGGAGTTCGGGGGGGGCGGCTGGCTACACCTTC. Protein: CAWSSGGAAGYTF.

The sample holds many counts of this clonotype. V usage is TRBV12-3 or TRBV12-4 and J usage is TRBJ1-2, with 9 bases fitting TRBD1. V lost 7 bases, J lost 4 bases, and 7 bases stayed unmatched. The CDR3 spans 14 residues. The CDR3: CASTRDRVVYGYTF. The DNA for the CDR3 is TGTGCCAGCACCCGGGACAGGGTTGTCTATGGCTACACCTTC.

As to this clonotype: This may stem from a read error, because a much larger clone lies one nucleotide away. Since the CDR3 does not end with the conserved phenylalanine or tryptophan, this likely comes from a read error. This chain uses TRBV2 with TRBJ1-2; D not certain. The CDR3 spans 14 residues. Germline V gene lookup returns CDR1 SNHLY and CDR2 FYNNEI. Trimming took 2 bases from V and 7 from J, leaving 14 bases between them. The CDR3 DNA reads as TGTGCCAGCAGTGAATCATGGGTGGTGGCTGGCTACACCTCC. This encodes CASSESWVVAGYTS.

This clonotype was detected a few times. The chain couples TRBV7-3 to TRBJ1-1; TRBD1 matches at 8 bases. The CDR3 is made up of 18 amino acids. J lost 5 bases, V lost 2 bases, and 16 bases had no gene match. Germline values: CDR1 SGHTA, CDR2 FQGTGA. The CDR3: CASSLAQSTGGRRTEAFF. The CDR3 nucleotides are TGTGCCAGCAGCTTAGCTCAATCTACAGGGGGGAGAAGGACTGAAGCTTTCTTT.

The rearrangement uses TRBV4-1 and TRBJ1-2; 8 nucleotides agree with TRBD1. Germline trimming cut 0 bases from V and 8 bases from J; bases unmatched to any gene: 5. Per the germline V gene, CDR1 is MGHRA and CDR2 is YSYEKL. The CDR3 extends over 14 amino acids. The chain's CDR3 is CASSQESTGGGYTF. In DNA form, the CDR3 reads TGCGCCAGCAGCCAAGAGTCTACAGGGGGAGGCTACACCTTC.

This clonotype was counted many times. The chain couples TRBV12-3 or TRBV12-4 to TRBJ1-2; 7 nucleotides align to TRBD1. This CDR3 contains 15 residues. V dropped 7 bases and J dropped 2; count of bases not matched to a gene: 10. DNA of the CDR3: TGTGCCAGCACCACGACAGGGTGGGAAAACTATGGCTACACCTTC. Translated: CASTTTGWENYGYTF.

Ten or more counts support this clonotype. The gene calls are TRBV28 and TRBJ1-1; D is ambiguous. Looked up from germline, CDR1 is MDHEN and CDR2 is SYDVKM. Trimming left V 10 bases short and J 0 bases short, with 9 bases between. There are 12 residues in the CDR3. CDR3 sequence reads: CATLGLNTEAFF. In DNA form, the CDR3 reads TGTGCCACCCTAGGGCTGAACACTGAAGCTTTCTTT.

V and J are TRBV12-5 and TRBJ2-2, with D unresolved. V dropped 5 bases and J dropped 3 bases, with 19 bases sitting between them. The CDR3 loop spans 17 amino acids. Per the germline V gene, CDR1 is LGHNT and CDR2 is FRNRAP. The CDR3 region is CASGLPRGTMDTGELFF. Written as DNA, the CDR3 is TGTGCTAGTGGTCTCCCTCGAGGTACTATGGACACCGGGGAGCTGTTTTTT. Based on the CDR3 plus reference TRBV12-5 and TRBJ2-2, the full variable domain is DARVTQTPRHKVTEMGQEVTMRCQPILGHNTVFWYRQTMMQGLELLAYFRNRAPLDDSGMPKDRFSAEMPDATLATLKIQPSEPRDSAVYFCASGLPRGTMDTGELFFGEGSRLTVL.

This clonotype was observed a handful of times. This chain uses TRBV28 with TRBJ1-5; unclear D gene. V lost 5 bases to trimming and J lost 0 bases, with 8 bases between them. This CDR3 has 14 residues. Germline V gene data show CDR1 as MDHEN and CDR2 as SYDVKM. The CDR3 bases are TGTGCCAGCAGTCAAACAGATAGCAATCAGCCCCAGCATTTT. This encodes CASSQTDSNQPQHF.

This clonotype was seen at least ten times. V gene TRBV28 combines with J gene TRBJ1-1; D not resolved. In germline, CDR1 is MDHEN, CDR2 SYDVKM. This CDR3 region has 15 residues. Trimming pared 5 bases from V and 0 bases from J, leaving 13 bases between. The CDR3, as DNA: TGTGCCAGCAGTCCCCCGACACCGCTGAACACTGAAGCTTTCTTT. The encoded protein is CASSPPTPLNTEAFF.

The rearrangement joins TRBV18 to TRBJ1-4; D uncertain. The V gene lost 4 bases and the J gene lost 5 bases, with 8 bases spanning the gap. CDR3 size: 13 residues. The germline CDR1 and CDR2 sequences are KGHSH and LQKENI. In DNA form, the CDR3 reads TGTGCCAGCTCACGTGGGAGAAATGAAAAACTGTTTTTT. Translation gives CASSRGRNEKLFF.

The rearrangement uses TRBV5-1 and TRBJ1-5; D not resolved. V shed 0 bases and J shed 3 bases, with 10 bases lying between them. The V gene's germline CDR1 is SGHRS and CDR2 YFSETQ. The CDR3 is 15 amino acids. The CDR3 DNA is TGCGCCAGCAGCTTGGAGTCAGGCTCCAATCAGCCCCAGCATTTT. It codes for CASSLESGSNQPQHF. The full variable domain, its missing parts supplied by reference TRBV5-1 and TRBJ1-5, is KAGVTQTPRYLIKTRGQQVTLSCSPISGHRSVSWYQQTPGQGLQFLFEYFSETQRNKGNFPGRFSGRQFSNSRSEMNVSTLELGDSALYLCASSLESGSNQPQHFGDGTRLSIL.

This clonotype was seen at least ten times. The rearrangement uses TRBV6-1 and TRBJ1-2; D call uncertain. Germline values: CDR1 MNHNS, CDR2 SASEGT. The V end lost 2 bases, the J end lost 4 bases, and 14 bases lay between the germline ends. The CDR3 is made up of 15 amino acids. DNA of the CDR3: TGTGCCAGCAGTGAATTCGGAATGCAGAGCTATGGCTACACCTTC. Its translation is CASSEFGMQSYGYTF.

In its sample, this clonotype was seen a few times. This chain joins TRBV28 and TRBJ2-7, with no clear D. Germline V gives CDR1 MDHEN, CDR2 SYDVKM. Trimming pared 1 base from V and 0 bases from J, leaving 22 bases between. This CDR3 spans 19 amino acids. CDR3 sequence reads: CASSLFGRWGSSFSYEQYF. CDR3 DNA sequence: TGTGCCAGCAGTTTATTTGGTCGGTGGGGTAGTTCTTTCTCCTACGAGCAGTACTTC.